This T cell receptor beta chain was observed in a study of cytomegalovirus exposure and HLA in healthy donors. General study points: Confirmation in vitro established that three CMV-associated chains were specific for CMV antigens. The authors later linked a missense DCLRE1C variant to TCR beta V- and J-gene trimming.

V gave up 7 bases and J gave up 6 bases, with 13 bases separating them. There are 13 residues in the CDR3. Per the germline V gene, CDR1 is MNHNS and CDR2 is SASEGT. The study ran its PCR with 60 Vbeta and 13 Jbeta primers. The repertoire was sequenced with immunoSEQ multiplex PCR; TCRdb's copy has only in-frame clones and lacks some. The sample carries roughly 180,000 clones, 65% to 85% recorded once. This clone was seen once. Antigen specificity is unknown. Healthy people donating bone marrow made up the donors. The sequencing sample was made of PBMCs. This clonotype originated in a boy between 2 and 10 years old in good health and CMV-seronegative. The chain has TRBV6-1 and TRBJ1-5, with TRBD1 as a possible D gene (5 bases). The CDR3 coding sequence is TGTGCCAGCACCACGGTGGGGGGTCAGCCCCAGCATTTT. Residues: CASTTVGGQPQHF.